This TCR beta chain was captured in a study of OX40 agonist ivuxolimab in advanced cancers. The repertoire was sequenced with immunoSEQ multiplex PCR; TCRdb's copy has only in-frame clones and lacks some. The data hold just under 85,000 clones, with approximately 88% observed a single time. Germline loops: CDR1 MDHEN, CDR2 SYDVKM. The V and J ends lost 7 bases and 2 bases respectively, with 15 bases between them. The CDR3 totals 14 residues. The source material was CD4+ or CD8+ T cells sorted from blood, sampled in a trial of the OX40 agonist ivuxolimab. The chain recombines TRBV28 with TRBJ2-7; D call uncertain. This receptor was obtained from an adult with an advanced solid tumor such as melanoma, head and neck, liver or kidney cancer. CDR3 in DNA: TGTGCCAGCACGCTGACAAGGTCCCCCTACGAGCAGTACTTC. Its translation is CASTLTRSPYEQYF.